This T cell receptor (beta chain) was retrieved from a study of immune heterogeneity within non-small cell lung tumors. A multiplex PCR containing 32 V primers and 13 J primers was used to amplify TCR beta CDR3. TCRdb used MiXCR to reprocess the multiplex PCR reads, holding one entry per CDR3 protein. The sample yields more than 3,500 distinct CDR3 sequences, 20% to 25% seen once. By its share, this clonotype is medium-sized (0.01 to 0.1%). The starting template was genomic DNA from bulk tumor, roughly 650 ng per sample. Multiple widely separated biopsies were taken from each primary tumor at surgery. Untreated, newly diagnosed non-small cell lung cancer patients underwent curative surgery. The sequence came from a man between 65 and 80 years old with non-small cell lung cancer. The sequenced material came from lung tumor tissue.

This CDR3 is CASSPGRTTEAFF. In DNA form, the CDR3 reads TGTGCCAGCAGCCCTGGACGAACAACTGAAGCTTTCTTT. The chain has TRBV14 and TRBJ1-1; D remains unclear. The CDR3 runs to 13 residues. CDR1 and CDR2 from the germline V gene are SGHDN and FVKESK. With 4 bases removed from V and 5 bases from J, the gap between germline ends came to 11 bases.